The 15 T cell receptor beta chains given below trace back to one sample, sequenced in a study of blood T cell repertoires in COVID-19. Generated by immunoSEQ multiplex PCR, the TCRdb table keeps only in-frame clones and is missing some. The top ten clones hold about 8.8% of a sample with approximately 270,000 clones, about 89% of them seen once. The sample consisted of peripheral blood. The receptors come from a man in his forties or fifties with active or convalescent COVID-19.

The chain carries TRBV28 and TRBJ2-5; TRBD1 agrees at 8 bases. V lost 5 bases to trimming and J lost 0 bases; unmatched junction nucleotides: 2. Germline V gene lookup returns CDR1 MDHEN and CDR2 SYDVKM. This CDR3 has 14 amino acids. The CDR3 DNA sequence: TGTGCCAGCAGTGGGGACAGGCACCAAGAGACCCAGTACTTC. Its protein is CASSGDRHQETQYF.

CDR3 loop: CASSVQGTGPQHF. DNA for the CDR3: TGTGCCAGCAGCGTGCAGGGCACTGGGCCCCAGCATTTT. The rearrangement joins TRBV9 to TRBJ1-5; a possible D gene is TRBD1 (5 bases). Trimming took 2 bases from V and 9 from J, leaving 12 bases between them. This CDR3 has 13 amino acids. The V gene's germline CDR1 is SGDLS and CDR2 YYNGEE.

V gene TRBV5-5 combines with J gene TRBJ1-1; no clear D. The CDR3 totals 12 residues. Germline V CDR1 and CDR2: SGHKS, YYEKEE (reference sequence). Trimming pared 0 bases from V and 10 bases from J, leaving 10 bases between. The CDR3 reads CASSLATVVAFF. DNA of the CDR3: TGTGCCAGCAGCTTGGCCACGGTTGTAGCTTTCTTT.

The chain uses TRBV11-3 and TRBJ2-5; D might be TRBD1 (5 bases). Trimming took off 4 bases at V and 5 bases at J, with 17 bases between the two ends. Per germline, CDR1 SGHNT and CDR2 YENEEA. This CDR3 region has 15 residues. The CDR3 sequence: CASSSDHRSTETQYF. In DNA form, the CDR3 reads TGTGCCAGCAGCTCCGACCACAGGTCCACCGAGACCCAGTACTTC.

V usage is TRBV6-5 and J usage is TRBJ1-3; 7 positions match TRBD1. Losses at the gene ends were 8 bases for V and 3 bases for J; bases not matched to a gene: 7. Germline CDR1 MNHEY, CDR2 SVGAGI. This CDR3 comprises 14 residues. The CDR3 DNA is TGTGCCAGCGGACCTCGGACAGGTGGAAACACCATATATTTT. Protein: CASGPRTGGNTIYF.

This clone was counted only a few times. V is TRBV30 and J is TRBJ1-1, with 8 bases fitting TRBD1. This CDR3 has 14 amino acids. The germline V gene encodes CDR1 GTSNPN and CDR2 SVGIG (reference sequence). V shed 7 bases and J 3 bases; nucleotides not matched to a gene: 10. The CDR3 region is CAYTGGAWDTEAFF. The CDR3 DNA reads TGTGCCTATACAGGGGGGGCCTGGGACACTGAAGCTTTCTTT.

V gene TRBV5-1 combines with J gene TRBJ2-1, with D maybe TRBD2 (5 bases). V was cut by 2 bases and J by 4 bases, with 16 bases left in between. The CDR3 loop spans 16 amino acids. Looked up from germline, CDR1 is SGHRS and CDR2 is YFSETQ. CDR3 region: CASSFGPAAVYNEQFF. DNA for the CDR3: TGCGCCAGCAGCTTTGGCCCAGCGGCGGTTTACAATGAGCAGTTCTTC.

The chain joins TRBV5-1 to TRBJ1-1; D ambiguous. V was trimmed by 4 bases and J by 1 base, leaving 11 bases between them. Per germline, CDR1 SGHRS and CDR2 YFSETQ. This CDR3 contains 14 residues. In DNA form, the CDR3 reads TGCGCCAGCAGCCTCACGGGGTCGAACACTGAAGCTTTCTTT. Protein: CASSLTGSNTEAFF.

This chain uses TRBV18 with TRBJ2-5, with D possibly being TRBD2 (5 bases). The V end was cut by 2 bases, the J end by 4 bases, with 5 bases between. Germline lookup yields CDR1 KGHSH and CDR2 LQKENI. The CDR3 sequence is 12 residues long. In DNA, the CDR3 is TGTGCCAGCTCACCAGAGGGAGAGACCCAGTACTTC. This translates into CASSPEGETQYF.

The J gene is TRBJ1-1, the V gene TRBV7-9; D uncertain. Trimming removed 5 bases at V and 5 bases at J, with 9 bases between. Germline loops: CDR1 SEHNR, CDR2 FQNEAQ (reference sequence). The length of the CDR3 is 12 residues. Written as DNA, the CDR3 is TGTGCCAGCAGCACTCAGACAACTGAAGCTTTCTTT. Its translation: CASSTQTTEAFF.

The chain combines TRBV7-6 with TRBJ1-1; the D gene is possibly TRBD1 (6 bases). Germline values: CDR1 SGHVS, CDR2 FNYEAQ. Trimming pared 0 bases from V and 5 bases from J, leaving 13 bases between. This CDR3 has 15 amino acids. In nucleotides, the CDR3 is TGTGCCAGCAGCTTAGCGGCGGGGGCGGGAACTGAAGCTTTCTTT. Translation gives CASSLAAGAGTEAFF.

The chain combines TRBV24-1 with TRBJ2-4; 9 bases are shared with TRBD1. The CDR3 spans 15 residues. Germline loops: CDR1 KGHDR, CDR2 SFDVKD. V lost 2 bases and J lost 7; bases outside the gene matches: 5. The CDR3 nucleotides read TGTGCCACCAGTGATTCCGGGACAGGGATGAACATTCAGTACTTC. Residues: CATSDSGTGMNIQYF.

This clone was recorded once. The chain links TRBV18 to TRBJ1-2, with TRBD1 identical over 10 bases. The CDR3 length is 16 residues. Germline V gene sequence: CDR1 KGHSH, CDR2 LQKENI. The ends lost 1 base at V and 5 bases at J; junction bases unmatched: 7. CDR3 DNA sequence: TGTGCCAGCTCACCACGAGATGGGACAGGGGATTATGGCTACACCTTC. Its translation is CASSPRDGTGDYGYTF.

The chain carries TRBV28 and TRBJ2-6; D remains unclear. Germline loops: CDR1 MDHEN, CDR2 SYDVKM. The CDR3 is 15 amino acids. V lost 5 bases to trimming and J lost 4 bases, with 12 bases between them. The DNA of the CDR3 is TGTGCCAGCAGTCCTCCATCTCGGGGGGCCAACGTCCTGACTTTC. Translated: CASSPPSRGANVLTF.

This chain joins TRBV9 and TRBJ1-4; 9 nucleotides align to TRBD1. The V gene's germline CDR1 is SGDLS and CDR2 YYNGEE. V lost 2 bases, J lost 8 bases, and 7 bases stayed unmatched. This CDR3 has 15 residues. The CDR3 sequence is CASSVGDRVREKLFF. CDR3 sequence (DNA): TGTGCCAGCAGCGTCGGGGACAGGGTTCGGGAAAAACTGTTTTTT.